This T cell receptor (beta chain) was identified in a study of cytomegalovirus exposure and HLA in healthy donors. Findings and caveats of the study: Later on, analysis showed that most CMV-associated TCR beta chains appeared to be HLA-restricted.

Worth noting for this clone: The antigen remains unidentified.

Germline V CDR1 and CDR2: MDHEN, SYDVKM. The CDR3 is 15 residues long. J lost 7 bases, V lost 3 bases, and 5 bases had no gene match. Vbeta (60) and Jbeta (13) primers were used in the PCR. Assay: immunoSEQ multiplex PCR; the TCRdb copy retains only in-frame clones and omits some. The data contain around 200,000 clones, 75% to 90% of them seen just once; the ten biggest clones take up over 2%. The TCR comes from a woman aged 50 to 65 in good health and CMV-seropositive. The J gene is TRBJ1-6, the V gene TRBV28, with 8 positions matching TRBD1. What was sequenced was PBMCs. CDR3 amino acids: CASSFGTGKNSPLHF. CDR3 coding DNA: TGTGCCAGCAGTTTCGGGACAGGAAAGAATTCACCCCTCCACTTT. Full variable domain (missing parts from reference TRBV28 and TRBJ1-6): DVKVTQSSRYLVKRTGEKVFLECVQDMDHENMFWYRQDPGLGLRLIYFSYDVKMKEKGDIPEGYSVSREKKERFSLILESASTNQTSMYLCASSFGTGKNSPLHFGNGTRLTVT.